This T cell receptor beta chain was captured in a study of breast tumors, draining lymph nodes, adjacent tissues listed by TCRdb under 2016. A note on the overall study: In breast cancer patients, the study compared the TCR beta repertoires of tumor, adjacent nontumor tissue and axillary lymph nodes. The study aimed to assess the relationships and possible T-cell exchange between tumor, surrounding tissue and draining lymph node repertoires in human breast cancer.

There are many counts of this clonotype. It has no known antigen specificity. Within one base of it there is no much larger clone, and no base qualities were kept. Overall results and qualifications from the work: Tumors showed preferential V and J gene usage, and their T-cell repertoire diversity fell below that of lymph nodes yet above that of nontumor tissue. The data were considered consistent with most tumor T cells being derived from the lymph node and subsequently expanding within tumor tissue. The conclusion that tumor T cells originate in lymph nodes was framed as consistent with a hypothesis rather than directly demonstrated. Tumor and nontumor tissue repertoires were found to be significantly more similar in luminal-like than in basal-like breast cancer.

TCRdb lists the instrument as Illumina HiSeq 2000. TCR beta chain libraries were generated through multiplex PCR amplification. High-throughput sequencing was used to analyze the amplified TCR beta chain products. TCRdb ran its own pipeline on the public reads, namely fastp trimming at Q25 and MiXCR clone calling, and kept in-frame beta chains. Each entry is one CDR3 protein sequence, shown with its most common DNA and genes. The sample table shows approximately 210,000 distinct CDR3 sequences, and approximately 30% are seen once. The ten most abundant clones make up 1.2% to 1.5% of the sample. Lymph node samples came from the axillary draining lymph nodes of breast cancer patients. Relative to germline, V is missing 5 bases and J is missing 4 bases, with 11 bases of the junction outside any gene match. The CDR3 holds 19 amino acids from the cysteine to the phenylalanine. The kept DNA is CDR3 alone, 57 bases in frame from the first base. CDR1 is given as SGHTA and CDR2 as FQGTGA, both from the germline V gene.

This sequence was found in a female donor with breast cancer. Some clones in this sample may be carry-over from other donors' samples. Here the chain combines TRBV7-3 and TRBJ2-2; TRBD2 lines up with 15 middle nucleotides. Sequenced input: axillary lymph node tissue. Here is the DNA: TGTGCCAGCAGCCCCATCCCACGGACTAGCGGGAGGGTCACCGGGGAGCTGTTTTTT. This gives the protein CASSPIPRTSGRVTGELFF.